There are many counts of the clone carrying this T cell receptor beta chain. Its antigen is as yet unknown. MiXCR, run by TCRdb on the RT-PCR reads, gives a single entry per CDR3 protein. The sample yields about half a million distinct CDR3 sequences, about 25% seen once. The source of the sample is a study of response to subunit inactivated influenza vaccine. The study's findings and limits: Few new T cells, the authors suggested, are recruited by each seasonal influenza vaccination.

Sequencing was performed on CD4+ T cells sorted from PBMCs, taken 5 to 6 days after vaccination. This TCR was recovered from a man between 50 and 59 years old who received an inactivated influenza vaccine.

The CDR3 loop is CASSWGQGITGELFF. The DNA of the CDR3 is TGTGCCAGCAGCTGGGGACAGGGTATAACCGGGGAGCTGTTTTTT. The chain combines TRBV12-3 or TRBV12-4 with TRBJ2-2; TRBD1 aligns across 9 bases. The CDR3 contains 15 residues. J was trimmed by 5 bases and V by 6 bases; bases with no gene match: 7.